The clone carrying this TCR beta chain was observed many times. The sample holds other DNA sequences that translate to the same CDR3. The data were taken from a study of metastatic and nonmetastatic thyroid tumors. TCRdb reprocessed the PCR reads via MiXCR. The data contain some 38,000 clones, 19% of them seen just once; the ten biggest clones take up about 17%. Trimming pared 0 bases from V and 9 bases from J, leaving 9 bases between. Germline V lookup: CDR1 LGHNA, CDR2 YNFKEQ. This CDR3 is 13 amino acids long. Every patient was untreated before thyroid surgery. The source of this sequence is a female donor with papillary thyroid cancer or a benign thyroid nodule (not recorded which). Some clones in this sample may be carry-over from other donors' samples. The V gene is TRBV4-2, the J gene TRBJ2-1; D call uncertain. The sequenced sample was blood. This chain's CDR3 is CASSQEWGGEQFF. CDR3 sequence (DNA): TGTGCCAGCAGCCAAGAATGGGGTGGTGAGCAGTTCTTC.